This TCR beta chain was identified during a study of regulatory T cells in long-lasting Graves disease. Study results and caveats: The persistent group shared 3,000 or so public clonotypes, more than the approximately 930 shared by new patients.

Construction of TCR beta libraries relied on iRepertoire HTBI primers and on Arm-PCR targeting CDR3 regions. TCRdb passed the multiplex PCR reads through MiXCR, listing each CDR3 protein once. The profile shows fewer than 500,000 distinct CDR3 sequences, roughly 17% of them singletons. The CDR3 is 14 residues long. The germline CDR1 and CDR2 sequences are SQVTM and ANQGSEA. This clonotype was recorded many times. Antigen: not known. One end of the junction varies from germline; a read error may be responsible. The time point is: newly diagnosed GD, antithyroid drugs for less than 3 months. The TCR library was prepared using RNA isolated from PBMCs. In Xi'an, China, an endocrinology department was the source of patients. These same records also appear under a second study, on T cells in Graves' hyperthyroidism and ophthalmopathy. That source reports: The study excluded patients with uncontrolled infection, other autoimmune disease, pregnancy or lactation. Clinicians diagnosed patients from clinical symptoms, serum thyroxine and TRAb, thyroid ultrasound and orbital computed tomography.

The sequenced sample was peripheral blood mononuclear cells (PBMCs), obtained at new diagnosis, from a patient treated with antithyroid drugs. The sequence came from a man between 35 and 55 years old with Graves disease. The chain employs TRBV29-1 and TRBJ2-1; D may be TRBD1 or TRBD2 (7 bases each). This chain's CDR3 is CSARGDSGDNEQFF. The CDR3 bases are TGCAGCGCCCGGGGGGACAGTGGGGACAATGAACAGTTCTTC.